Sequencing of this TCR beta chain was carried out in a study of T cells in tuberculosis. Time point given: new active TB diagnosis, blood taken before or within 7 days of starting treatment. Patients were newly diagnosed, HIV-seronegative, and aged 18 or older. The CDR3 covers 15 residues. Germline V gene sequence: CDR1 SGHRS, CDR2 YFSETQ. V was pared by 0 bases and J by 11 bases, with 18 bases between. Clones were sequenced by immunoSEQ multiplex PCR, and TCRdb holds only the in-frame ones, with some missing. The repertoire holds some 5,000 clones, 97% seen once, with roughly 11% in the top ten. This clone came up once.

The source is an adult with tuberculosis. The specimen comprised PBMCs, sampled at tuberculosis diagnosis. The rearrangement links TRBV5-1 to TRBJ1-5; D is undetermined. DNA of the CDR3: TGCGCCAGCAGCTTGGATCGCGCCTCAAGATTGGCCCAGCATTTT. Protein product: CASSLDRASRLAQHF.